This record concerns one T cell receptor (beta chain) sequence. The antigen is not known. Measured with immunoSEQ multiplex PCR; TCRdb has only the in-frame clones, and not every one. The sample includes around 2.5 million clones, 90% to 95% of them seen just once. The study separated CD4+ cells into CD45RA+ naive and CD45RA-negative memory subsets. This sample is part of a study of shared clonotypes between healthy human individuals. Study-wide results and caveats: Donor clonotype sharing was expected to depend on sequencing depth. The represented genetic and exposure-history diversity was limited by the small number of donors.

The V segment lost 6 bases and the J segment 1 base; nucleotides outside the gene matches: 2. CDR3 length: 13 amino acids. The germline gives CDR1 SQVTM, CDR2 ANQGSEA. The material sequenced was naive CD4+ T cells from PBMCs. Indicated subset: CD45RA+ positively selected. The rearrangement links TRBV29-1 to TRBJ1-4; 7 bases line up with TRBD1. This TCR was recovered from a man younger than 35 in good health. Some clones in this sample may be carry-over from other donors' samples. The CDR3 loop reads CSVRQGTNEKLFF. The CDR3 DNA sequence: TGCAGCGTCCGACAGGGAACTAATGAAAAACTGTTTTTT.